The 20 T cell receptor beta chains given below trace back to one sample, sequenced in a study of T cells expressing NK-cell markers. TCRdb reworked the 5' RACE reads into one entry per CDR3 protein, no DNA. The sample has about 260,000 distinct CDR3 sequences. Sample: blood T cells: a sorted CD56 or NKG2C T cell subset, CD4+ or CD8+ T cells, or bulk PBMC T cells (not recorded which). The receptors derive from a woman aged 18 to 75 in good health.

The chain has TRBV20-1 and TRBJ2-3; TCRdb picks TRBD2, but there is no DNA to check that call. CDR1 DFQATT and CDR2 SNEGSKA come from the germline V gene (reference sequence). The CDR3 extends over 13 amino acids. The CDR3 is CSATHSEVVTQYF.

The chain carries TRBV7-2 and TRBJ2-1; TCRdb reports TRBD2, a call that lacks DNA to check it against. Germline CDR1 reads SGHTA; CDR2 reads FQGNSA. The CDR3 consists of 15 residues. This chain's CDR3 is CASSLWSGGYNEQFF.

The chain uses TRBV7-3 and TRBJ1-1; checking the TCRdb D call of TRBD1 is not possible without DNA. Germline V CDR1 and CDR2: SGHTA, FQGTGA. The CDR3 extends over 15 amino acids. CDR3 sequence reads: CASSFFPGQNTEAFF.

CDR3: CASTRASDTQYF. The chain uses TRBV12-3 or TRBV12-4 and TRBJ2-3; TCRdb selects TRBD2, and the lack of DNA leaves this call unchecked. This CDR3 has 12 residues.

V usage is TRBV7-2 and J usage is TRBJ1-1; TCRdb outputs TRBD1, but without DNA this stays unchecked. The CDR3 loop spans 15 amino acids. Germline V gene lookup returns CDR1 SGHTA and CDR2 FQGNSA. This CDR3 reads CASSLRGQGGTEAFF.

The gene calls are TRBV5-1 and TRBJ2-3; with no DNA, the TCRdb D assignment of TRBD1 cannot be verified. In germline, CDR1 is SGHRS, CDR2 YFSETQ. The CDR3 is 14 residues long. The CDR3: CASSSQGSWDTQYF.

The chain links TRBV7-3 to TRBJ2-3; TCRdb proposes TRBD1, but this gene call is untestable without DNA. Germline values: CDR1 SGHTA, CDR2 FQGTGA. The CDR3 loop spans 14 amino acids. This chain's CDR3 is CASSLTRSGDTQYF. The full variable domain, its missing parts supplied by reference TRBV7-3 and TRBJ2-3, is GAGVSQTPSNKVTEKGKYVELRCDPISGHTALYWYRQSLGQGPEFLIYFQGTGAADDSGLPNDRFFAVRPEGSVSTLKIQRTERGDSAVYLCASSLTRSGDTQYFGPGTRLTVL.

The V gene is TRBV19, the J gene TRBJ1-1; TCRdb lists TRBD1, though no DNA is available to test this call. Germline values: CDR1 LNHDA, CDR2 SQIVND (reference sequence). There are 15 residues in the CDR3. CDR3 loop: CASRWGAAIGAEAFF.

The chain is built from TRBV4-1 and TRBJ2-1; TCRdb reports TRBD2, a call that lacks DNA to check it against. The CDR3 has 16 amino acids. Germline V gene lookup returns CDR1 MGHRA and CDR2 YSYEKL. CDR3 amino acids: CASSQGDSLWRGEQFF.

The V gene is TRBV29-1, the J gene TRBJ2-1; TCRdb selects TRBD1, and the lack of DNA leaves this call unchecked. The CDR3 has 12 amino acids. Germline values: CDR1 SQVTM, CDR2 ANQGSEA. The CDR3 loop reads CSGGTSGNEQFF.

This sequence joins TRBV4-3 and TRBJ2-7. CDR3 length: 15 residues. CDR1 is LGHNA and CDR2 is YSLEER in the germline V gene. CDR3 sequence: CASSQERGIYYEQYF.

The chain has TRBV6-5 and TRBJ2-1; TCRdb outputs TRBD1, but without DNA this stays unchecked. Germline CDR1 reads MNHEY; CDR2 reads SVGAGI. This CDR3 is built from 13 residues. The CDR3 loop is CASSYGGYNEQFF.

The chain links TRBV30 to TRBJ2-5; TCRdb's D call, TRBD2, is unchecked because there is no DNA. The CDR3 is made up of 16 amino acids. Germline lookup yields CDR1 GTSNPN and CDR2 SVGIG (reference sequence). The CDR3: CAWSRGLVLMVGTQYF. Full variable domain (missing parts from reference TRBV30 and TRBJ2-5): SQTIHQWPATLVQPVGSPLSLECTVEGTSNPNLYWYRQAAGRGLQLLFYSVGIGQISSEVPQNLSASRPQDRQFILSSKKLLLSDSGFYLCAWSRGLVLMVGTQYFGPGTRLLVL.

The chain carries TRBV5-1 and TRBJ1-2; as DNA is missing, the TRBD1 call by TCRdb cannot be tested. CDR1 is SGHRS and CDR2 is YFSETQ in the germline V gene. This CDR3 is 15 amino acids long. This CDR3 reads CASSLEGRGAYGYTF.

The chain links TRBV28 to TRBJ1-5. The CDR3 spans 12 residues. Germline V lookup: CDR1 MDHEN, CDR2 SYDVKM. This CDR3 reads CASHSSNQPQHF.

This sequence joins TRBV20-1 and TRBJ2-3; TCRdb names TRBD2, which stays unverified in the absence of DNA. The V gene's germline CDR1 is DFQATT and CDR2 SNEGSKA (reference sequence). The CDR3 length is 14 residues. The CDR3 loop reads CSAPSGPSTDTQYF.

CDR3 in amino acids: CASSQDYGPSSYNEQFF. This chain connects TRBV4-3 to TRBJ2-1; TCRdb's D call of TRBD2 is untestable without DNA. The CDR3 totals 17 residues. The germline CDR1 and CDR2 sequences are LGHNA and YSLEER.

V is TRBV28 and J is TRBJ2-3; TCRdb proposes TRBD1, but this gene call is untestable without DNA. The CDR3 runs 13 residues. From germline, CDR1 is MDHEN and CDR2 SYDVKM. CDR3 residues: CASSGGGTDTQYF.

The V gene is TRBV4-2, the J gene TRBJ1-2. The germline V gene encodes CDR1 LGHNA and CDR2 YNFKEQ. The CDR3 extends over 12 amino acids. The CDR3 region is CASSQGNYGYTF.

This chain links TRBV7-2 with TRBJ2-5; there is no DNA to check the TCRdb D call of TRBD1. Germline values: CDR1 SGHTA, CDR2 FQGNSA. The CDR3 is 14 amino acids. This CDR3 is CASSLGGGAKTQYF.